This T cell receptor beta chain came from a study of regulatory T cells in long-lasting Graves disease. Overall study: Persistence in Graves' disease denoted antithyroid drug use beyond 5 years alongside positive TSH receptor antibodies. Overall study findings and caveats: Examination was confined to peripheral blood, excluding thyroid tissue. Persistent disease preferred TRBV28, TRBJ1-2 and TRBJ2-5.

The CDR3 runs 15 residues. J was trimmed by 5 bases and V by 10 bases; bases with no gene match: 16. Germline CDR1 is ENHRY and CDR2 is SYGVKD. To note about this clonotype: Its antigen remains unknown. It is likely a read error: a sequence one base away is far more abundant. This CDR3 fails to terminate in the conserved phenylalanine or tryptophan, so it likely reflects a read error.

The authors built TCR beta libraries using iRepertoire HTBI primers and Arm-PCR of CDR3 regions. TCRdb re-derived calls from the multiplex PCR reads in MiXCR, one entry per CDR3 protein. This table has about 460,000 distinct CDR3 sequences, about 22% appearing once. The time point was: persistent/refractory GD, antithyroid drugs over 5 years with positive TRAb. RNA from PBMCs was the source of the TCR library. The sequence came from a female donor with Graves disease. Sequencing was performed on peripheral blood mononuclear cells (PBMCs), taken when the disease was refractory, from a patient treated with antithyroid drugs. The chain joins TRBV10-3 to TRBJ1-2; 7 nucleotides line up with TRBD1. Here the CDR3 DNA reads TGTGCCAGCAGCCCCGGGACAGACTTGCCTTATGGCTACACCTTA. Its translation is CASSPGTDLPYGYTL.